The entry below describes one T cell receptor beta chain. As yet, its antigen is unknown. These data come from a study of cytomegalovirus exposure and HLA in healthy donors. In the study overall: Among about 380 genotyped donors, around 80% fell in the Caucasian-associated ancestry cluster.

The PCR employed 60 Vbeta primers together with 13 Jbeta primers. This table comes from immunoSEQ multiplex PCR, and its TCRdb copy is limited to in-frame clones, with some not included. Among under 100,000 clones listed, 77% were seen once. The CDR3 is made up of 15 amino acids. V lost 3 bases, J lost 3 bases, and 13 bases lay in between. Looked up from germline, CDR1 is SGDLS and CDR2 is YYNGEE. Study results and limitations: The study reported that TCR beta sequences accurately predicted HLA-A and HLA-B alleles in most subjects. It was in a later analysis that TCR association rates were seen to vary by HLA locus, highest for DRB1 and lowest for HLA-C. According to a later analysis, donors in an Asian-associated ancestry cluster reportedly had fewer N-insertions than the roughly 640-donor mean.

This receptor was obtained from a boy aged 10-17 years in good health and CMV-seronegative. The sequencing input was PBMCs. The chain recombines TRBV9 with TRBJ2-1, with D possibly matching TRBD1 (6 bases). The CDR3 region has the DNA TGTGCCAGCAGCGACATAGGACAGTTCTACAATGAGCAGTTCTTC. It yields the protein CASSDIGQFYNEQFF.